This is a list of T cell receptor beta chains from one sample in a study of T cells in Graves' hyperthyroidism and ophthalmopathy. One entry per CDR3 protein, called by TCRdb with MiXCR from the multiplex PCR reads. The table records about 500,000 distinct CDR3 sequences, about 15% of them present only once. The source material was blood. These receptors were obtained from a woman in her 30s with Graves' ophthalmopathy. Both conserved end residues are part of each CDR3. Fields, in order: CDR3 length, D gene, J gene, V gene, clone size, CDR3 DNA, CDR3 protein. The D gene is left open where the match is weak. Some rows have no size entry. The others give once, few or many, or a class for an expanded clone.

14 TRBD2 TRBJ2-2 TRBV7-3 few TGTGCCAGCAGCCAGAGCGGGGACACCGGGGAGCTGTTTTTT CASSQSGDTGELFF
13 - TRBJ2-3 TRBV29-1 - TGCAGCGTTGCCTTCCAGCTGACAGATACGCAGTATTTT CSVAFQLTDTQYF
12 - TRBJ2-5 TRBV11-2 many TGTGCCAGCAGCTTGTACCAAGAGACCCAGTACTTC CASSLYQETQYF
16 - TRBJ2-5 TRBV30 many TGTGCCTGGAGTGTTTATCCTTTCCGGGGACAAGAGACCCAGTACTTC CAWSVYPFRGQETQYF
15 TRBD2 TRBJ2-7 TRBV27 many TGTGCCAGCAGCAAAGGGACTAGCGGGACGGGGGAGCAGTACTTC CASSKGTSGTGEQYF
14 - TRBJ2-5 TRBV11-2 many TGTGCCAGCAGCCGGACAGAGTACCAAGAGACCCAGTACTTC CASSRTEYQETQYF
16 - TRBJ2-2 TRBV4-3 few TGCGCCAGCAGCCAAGAGCACGGGAGAGACACCGGGGAGCTGTTTTTT CASSQEHGRDTGELFF
14 - TRBJ1-2 TRBV6-5 - TGTGCCAGCAGTTTCGACATCAAGGCCTATGGCTACACCTTC CASSFDIKAYGYTF
16 - TRBJ2-2 TRBV6-5 many TGTGCCAGCAGTTACTCGATGGCCTCGGGGACCGGGGAGCTGTTTTTT CASSYSMASGTGELFF
14 - TRBJ2-7 TRBV6-1 many TGTGCCAGCTCTCTTTGGGGCGAATCCTACGAGCAGTACTTC CASSLWGESYEQYF
13 - TRBJ2-7 TRBV2 many TGTGCCAGCAGTGAAGCTGGGGCGTGGGAGCAGTACTTC CASSEAGAWEQYF
16 TRBD2 TRBJ2-7 TRBV6-1 few TGTGCCAGCAGTTCCCCCCAACTAGCGGGGAGGGACGAGCAGTACTTC CASSSPQLAGRDEQYF
14 - TRBJ1-2 TRBV2 many TGTGCCAGCAGTGGGGACGGATGGGACTATGGCTACACCTTC CASSGDGWDYGYTF
16 TRBD2 TRBJ2-1 TRBV5-1 many TGCGCCAGCAGCCCACCGGGACTATCTTCTACAAATGAGCAGTTCTTC CASSPPGLSSTNEQFF
15 - TRBJ2-3 TRBV7-9 - TGTGCCAGCAGCTTAGGGTTAGCTACGGCAGATACGCAGTATTTT CASSLGLATADTQYF
15 TRBD2 TRBJ2-1 TRBV20-1 many TGCAGTGCTAGAGAAGGCGGGAGTTCCTACAATGAGCAGTTCTTC CSAREGGSSYNEQFF
13 - TRBJ2-7 TRBV29-1 - TGCAGCGCCCAAGCCACGAGCTCCTACGAGCAGTACTTC CSAQATSSYEQYF
17 - TRBJ1-4 TRBV5-1 - TGCGCCAGCAGCTTGGGTTTGAGTTCGGGGGAGGCTGAAAAACTGTTTTTT CASSLGLSSGEAEKLFF
13 - TRBJ1-2 TRBV6-5 - TGTGCCAGCAGTTTTGGGGGGACCTATGGCTACACCTTC CASSFGGTYGYTF
16 - TRBJ2-1 TRBV4-3 few TGCGCCAGCAGCCAAGATGGGCAGGGTACCTACAATGAGCAGTTCTTC CASSQDGQGTYNEQFF
16 - TRBJ2-4 TRBV20-1 many TGCAGTGCCCAGGACATCCCTATAGCGGCCAAAAACATTCAGTACTTC CSAQDIPIAAKNIQYF
16 TRBD1 TRBJ1-2 TRBV11-2 few TGTGCCAGCAGCCAAACTCGGGGCAGGGGGATTTTTGGCTACACCTTC CASSQTRGRGIFGYTF
16 - TRBJ2-3 TRBV5-1 few TGCGCCAGCAGCTTGAGGGCAGGGGCGAGCACAGATACGCAGTATTTT CASSLRAGASTDTQYF
14 - TRBJ1-4 TRBV28 many TGTGCCGGACACTCGGGAGGGCCTAATGAAAAACTGTTTTTT CAGHSGGPNEKLFF
14 - TRBJ1-1 TRBV27 many TGTGCCAGCAGTTTGAGTCGCCGCAGGACTGAAGCTTTCTTT CASSLSRRRTEAFF
14 TRBD1 TRBJ2-7 TRBV19 - TGTGCCAGTACAACAGGGCTGACAGGGGGCGAGCAGTACTTC CASTTGLTGGEQYF
15 - TRBJ2-3 TRBV4-3 many TGCGCCAGCAGCCAAGCGCTAGAGACGACGGATACGCAGTATTTT CASSQALETTDTQYF